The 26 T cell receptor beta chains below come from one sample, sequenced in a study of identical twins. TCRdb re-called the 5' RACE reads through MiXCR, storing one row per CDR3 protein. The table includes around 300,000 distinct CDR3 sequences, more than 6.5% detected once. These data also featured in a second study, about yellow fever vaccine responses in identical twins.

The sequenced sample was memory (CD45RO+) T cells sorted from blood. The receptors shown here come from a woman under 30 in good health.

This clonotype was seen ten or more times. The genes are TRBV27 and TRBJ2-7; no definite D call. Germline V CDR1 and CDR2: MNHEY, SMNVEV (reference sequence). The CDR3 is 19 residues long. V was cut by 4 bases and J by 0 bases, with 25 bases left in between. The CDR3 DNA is TGTGCCAGCAGTTCCAAACCCCGACTCTACAGAATGCCCTCCTACGAGCAGTACTTC. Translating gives CASSSKPRLYRMPSYEQYF.

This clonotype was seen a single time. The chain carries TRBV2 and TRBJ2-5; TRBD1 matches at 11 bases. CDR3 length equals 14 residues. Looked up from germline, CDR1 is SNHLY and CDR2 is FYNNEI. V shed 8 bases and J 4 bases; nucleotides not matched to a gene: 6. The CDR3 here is CASFADRGRETQYF. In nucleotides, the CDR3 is TGTGCCAGCTTTGCGGACAGGGGGCGAGAGACCCAGTACTTC.

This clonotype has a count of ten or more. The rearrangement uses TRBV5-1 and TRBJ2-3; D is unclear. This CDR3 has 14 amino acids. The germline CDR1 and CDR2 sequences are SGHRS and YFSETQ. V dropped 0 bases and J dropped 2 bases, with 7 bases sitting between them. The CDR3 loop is CASSLGAYTDTQYF. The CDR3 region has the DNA TGCGCCAGCAGCTTGGGCGCCTACACAGATACGCAGTATTTT.

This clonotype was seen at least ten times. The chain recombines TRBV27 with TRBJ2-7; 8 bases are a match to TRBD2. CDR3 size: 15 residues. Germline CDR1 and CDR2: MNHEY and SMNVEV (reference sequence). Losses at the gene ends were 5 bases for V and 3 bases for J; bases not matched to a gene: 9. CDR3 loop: CASSEEPGLVYEQYF. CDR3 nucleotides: TGTGCCAGCAGTGAAGAACCGGGACTAGTCTACGAGCAGTACTTC.

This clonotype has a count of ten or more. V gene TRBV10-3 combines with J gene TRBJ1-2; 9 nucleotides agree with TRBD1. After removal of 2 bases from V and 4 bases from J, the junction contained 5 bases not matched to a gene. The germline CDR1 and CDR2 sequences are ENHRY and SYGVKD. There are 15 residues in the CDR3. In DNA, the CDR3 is TGTGCCATCAGTGAGAGGACAGGGGAGGCCTATGGCTACACCTTC. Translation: CAISERTGEAYGYTF.

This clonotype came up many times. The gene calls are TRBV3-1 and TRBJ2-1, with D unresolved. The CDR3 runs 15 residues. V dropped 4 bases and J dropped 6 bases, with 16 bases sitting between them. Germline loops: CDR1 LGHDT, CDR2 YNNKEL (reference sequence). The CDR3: CASSRETAGINEQFF. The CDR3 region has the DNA TGTGCCAGCAGCCGCGAGACGGCCGGAATCAATGAGCAGTTCTTC.

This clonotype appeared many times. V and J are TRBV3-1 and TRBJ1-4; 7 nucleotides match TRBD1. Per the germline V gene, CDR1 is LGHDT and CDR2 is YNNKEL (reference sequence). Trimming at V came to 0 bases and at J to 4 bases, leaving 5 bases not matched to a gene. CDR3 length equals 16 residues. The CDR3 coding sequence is TGTGCCAGCAGCCAAGATGTCGGACAGGATAATGAAAAACTGTTTTTT. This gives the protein CASSQDVGQDNEKLFF.

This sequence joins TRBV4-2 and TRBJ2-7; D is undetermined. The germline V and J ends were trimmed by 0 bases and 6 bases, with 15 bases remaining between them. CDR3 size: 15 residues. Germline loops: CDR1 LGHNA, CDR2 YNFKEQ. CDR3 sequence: CASSQEWGTGREQYV. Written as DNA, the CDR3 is TGTGCCAGCAGCCAAGAATGGGGTACGGGCCGCGAGCAGTACGTC.

CDR3 sequence: CASSLAPAGQETQYF. The CDR3 coding sequence is TGTGCCAGCAGCCTGGCACCAGCGGGCCAAGAGACCCAGTACTTC. J is TRBJ2-5 and V is TRBV7-2; a possible D gene is TRBD2 (6 bases). Between the trimmed V and J ends, which lost 5 bases and 1 base, there was a span of 14 bases. This CDR3 contains 15 residues. Germline-derived CDR1 and CDR2 are SGHTA and FQGNSA.

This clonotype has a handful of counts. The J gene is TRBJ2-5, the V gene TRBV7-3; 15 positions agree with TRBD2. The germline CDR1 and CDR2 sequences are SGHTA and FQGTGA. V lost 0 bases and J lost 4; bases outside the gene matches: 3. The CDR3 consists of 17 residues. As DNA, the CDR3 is TGTGCCAGCAGCTTAACACCGGGACTAGCGGGAGGAGAGACCCAGTACTTC. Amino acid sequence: CASSLTPGLAGGETQYF.

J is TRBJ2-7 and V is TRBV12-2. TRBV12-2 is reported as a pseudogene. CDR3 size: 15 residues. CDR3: CASRLASVVRYEQYV. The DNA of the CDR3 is TGTGCAAGTCGCTTAGCGTCGGTCGTTAGATACGAGCAGTACGTC.

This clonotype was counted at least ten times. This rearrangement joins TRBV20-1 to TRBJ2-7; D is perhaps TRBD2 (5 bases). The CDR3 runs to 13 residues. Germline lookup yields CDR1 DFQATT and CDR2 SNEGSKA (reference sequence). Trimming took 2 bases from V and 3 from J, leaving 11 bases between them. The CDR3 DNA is TGCAGTGCTAGACCCAAACTAGACTACGAGCAGTACTTC. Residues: CSARPKLDYEQYF.

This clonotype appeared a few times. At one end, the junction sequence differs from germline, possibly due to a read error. CDR3 amino acids: CASSLEGWANEKLFF. CDR3 bases: TGTGCCAGCAGCCTAGAGGGGTGGGCTAATGAAAAACTGTTTTTT. The V call is TRBV11-2, the J call TRBJ1-4; TRBD1 might be the D (5 bases). The CDR3 is made up of 15 amino acids. Germline values: CDR1 SGHAT, CDR2 FQNNGV. The full variable domain, its missing parts supplied by reference TRBV11-2 and TRBJ1-4, is EAGVAQSPRYKIIEKRQSVAFWCNPISGHATLYWYQQILGQGPKLLIQFQNNGVVDDSQLPKDRFSAERLKGVDSTLKIQPAKLEDSAVYLCASSLEGWANEKLFFGSGTQLSVL.

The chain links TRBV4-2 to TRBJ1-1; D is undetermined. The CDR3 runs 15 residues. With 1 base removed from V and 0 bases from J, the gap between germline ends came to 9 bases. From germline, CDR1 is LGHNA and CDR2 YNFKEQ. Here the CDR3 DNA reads TGTGCCAGCAGCCAAGGATATCTGGTGAACACTGAAGCTTTCTTT. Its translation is CASSQGYLVNTEAFF.

The CDR3: CASSQLDGGGVGGYTF. In DNA, the CDR3 is TGTGCCAGCAGCCAGCTAGACGGCGGGGGAGTAGGTGGCTACACCTTC. This chain connects TRBV3-1 to TRBJ1-2; D is perhaps TRBD1 (5 bases). This CDR3 has 16 amino acids. The germline V gene has CDR1 LGHDT and CDR2 YNNKEL (reference sequence). V was cut by 3 bases and J by 7 bases, with 21 bases left in between.

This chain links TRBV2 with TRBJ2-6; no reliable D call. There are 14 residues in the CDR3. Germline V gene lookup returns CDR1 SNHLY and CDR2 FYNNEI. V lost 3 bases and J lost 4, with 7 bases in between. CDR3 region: CASSESAGANVLTF. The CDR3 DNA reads TGTGCCAGCAGTGAGAGCGCAGGGGCCAACGTCCTGACTTTC. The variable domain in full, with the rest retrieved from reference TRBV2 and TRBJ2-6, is EPEVTQTPSHQVTQMGQEVILRCVPISNHLYFYWYRQILGQKVEFLVSFYNNEISEKSEIFDDQFSVERPDGSNFTLKIRSTKLEDSAMYFCASSESAGANVLTFGAGSRLTVL.

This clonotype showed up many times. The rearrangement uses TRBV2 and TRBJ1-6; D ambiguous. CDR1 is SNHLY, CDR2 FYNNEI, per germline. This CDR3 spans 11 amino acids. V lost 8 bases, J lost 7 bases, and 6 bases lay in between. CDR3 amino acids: CASSGNSPLHF. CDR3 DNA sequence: TGTGCCAGCTCCGGGAATTCACCCCTCCACTTT.

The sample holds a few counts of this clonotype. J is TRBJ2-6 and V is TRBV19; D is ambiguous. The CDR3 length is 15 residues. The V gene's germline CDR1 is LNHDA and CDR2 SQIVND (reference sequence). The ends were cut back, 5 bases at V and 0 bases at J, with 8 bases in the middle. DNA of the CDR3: TGTGCCAGTAGTGCCCCCCGCTCTGGGGCCAACGTCCTGACTTTC. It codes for CASSAPRSGANVLTF.

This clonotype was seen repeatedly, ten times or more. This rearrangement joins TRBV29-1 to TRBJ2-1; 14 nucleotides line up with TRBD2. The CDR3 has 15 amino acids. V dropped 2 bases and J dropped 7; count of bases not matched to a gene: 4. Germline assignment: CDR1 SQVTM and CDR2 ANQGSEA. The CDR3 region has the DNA TGCAGCGTTGAAACCGGGACTAGCGGGAGTAATGAGCAGTTCTTC. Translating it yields CSVETGTSGSNEQFF.

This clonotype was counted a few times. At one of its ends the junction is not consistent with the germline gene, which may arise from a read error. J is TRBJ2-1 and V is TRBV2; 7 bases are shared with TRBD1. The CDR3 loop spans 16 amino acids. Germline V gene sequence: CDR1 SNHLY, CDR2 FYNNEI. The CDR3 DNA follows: TGTGCCAGCAGGGAAGGACAGGTCAGCTCCTACAATGAGCAGTTCTTC. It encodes CASREGQVSSYNEQFF.

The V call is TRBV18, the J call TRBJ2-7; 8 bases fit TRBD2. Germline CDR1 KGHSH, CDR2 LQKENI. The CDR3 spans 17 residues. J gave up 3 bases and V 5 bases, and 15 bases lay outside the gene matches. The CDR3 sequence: CASSLLPGLGGYYEQYF. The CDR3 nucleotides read TGTGCCAGCTCATTATTGCCGGGACTAGGAGGATACTACGAGCAGTACTTC.

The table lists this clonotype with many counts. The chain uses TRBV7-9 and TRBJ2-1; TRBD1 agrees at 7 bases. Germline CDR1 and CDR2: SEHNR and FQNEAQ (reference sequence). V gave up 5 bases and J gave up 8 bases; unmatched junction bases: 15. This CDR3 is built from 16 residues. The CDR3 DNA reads TGTGCCAGCAGCGGCTCCCGAACAGGGGCTCGGGATGAGCAGTTCTTC. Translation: CASSGSRTGARDEQFF.

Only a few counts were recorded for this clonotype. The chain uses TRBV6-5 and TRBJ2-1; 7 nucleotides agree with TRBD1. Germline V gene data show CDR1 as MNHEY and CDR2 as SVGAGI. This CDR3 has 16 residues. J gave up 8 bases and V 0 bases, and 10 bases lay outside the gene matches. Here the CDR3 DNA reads TGTGCCAGCAGTTACTCGCCCAGCCGACAGGGCTATGAGCAGTTCTTC. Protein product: CASSYSPSRQGYEQFF.

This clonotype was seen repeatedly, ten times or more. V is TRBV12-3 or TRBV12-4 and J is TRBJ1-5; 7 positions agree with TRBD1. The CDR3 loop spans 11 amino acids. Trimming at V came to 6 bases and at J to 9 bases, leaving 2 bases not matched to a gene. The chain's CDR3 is CASSRGWPQHF. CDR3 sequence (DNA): TGTGCCAGCAGCAGGGGGTGGCCCCAGCATTTT.

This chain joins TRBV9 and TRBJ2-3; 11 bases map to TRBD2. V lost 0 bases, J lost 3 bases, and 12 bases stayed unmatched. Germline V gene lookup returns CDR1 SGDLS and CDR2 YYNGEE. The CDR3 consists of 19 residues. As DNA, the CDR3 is TGTGCCAGCAGCGTAGGCAGTCTAGCGGGGGGCGGATGGACAGATACGCAGTATTTT. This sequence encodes CASSVGSLAGGGWTDTQYF. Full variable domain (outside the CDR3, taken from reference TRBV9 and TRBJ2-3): DSGVTQTPKHLITATGQRVTLRCSPRSGDLSVYWYQQSLDQGLQFLIQYYNGEERAKGNILERFSAQQFPDLHSELNLSSLELGDSALYFCASSVGSLAGGGWTDTQYFGPGTRLTVL.

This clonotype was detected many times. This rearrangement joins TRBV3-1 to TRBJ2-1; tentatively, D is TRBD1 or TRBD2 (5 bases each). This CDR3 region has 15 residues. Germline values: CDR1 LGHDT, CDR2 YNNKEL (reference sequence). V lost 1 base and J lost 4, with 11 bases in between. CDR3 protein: CASSQGTGLYNEQFF. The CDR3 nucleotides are TGTGCCAGCAGCCAAGGGACGGGGCTATACAATGAGCAGTTCTTC.